This T cell receptor (beta chain) was sequenced in a study of T-cell memory formation after mild COVID-19. A 5'RACE reaction primed in the constant segment made cDNA libraries of TCR alpha and TCR beta, and these carried sample barcodes and UMIs. Each CDR3 protein gets one entry after TCRdb re-called the 5' RACE reads with MiXCR. The data contain about 560,000 distinct CDR3 sequences, about 20% of them singletons. This clonotype occurred a few times. Its target is not known. Trimming pared 6 bases from V and 0 bases from J, leaving 12 bases between. This CDR3 is built from 15 residues. CDR1 LNHNV and CDR2 YYDKDF come from the germline V gene (reference sequence). General study results and limits: Clones shrinking between day 15 and 85 showed a balanced CD4/CD8 split, and those that grew later tilted toward CD4+. Mainly in CM and EM were contracting CD4+ clones; CD8+ were in EMRA.

The TCR sequence derives from an adult woman who had mild COVID-19 (a few samples of this study predate the infection). Cell type and time point are not known. The sequencing sample was made of PBMCs or a T cell subset sorted from them (not recorded which). The chain carries TRBV15 and TRBJ2-1; the D gene is possibly TRBD2 (6 bases). This CDR3 is CATSLGGSSYNEQFF. The CDR3 DNA reads TGTGCCACCAGTTTGGGGGGAAGCTCCTACAATGAGCAGTTCTTC.